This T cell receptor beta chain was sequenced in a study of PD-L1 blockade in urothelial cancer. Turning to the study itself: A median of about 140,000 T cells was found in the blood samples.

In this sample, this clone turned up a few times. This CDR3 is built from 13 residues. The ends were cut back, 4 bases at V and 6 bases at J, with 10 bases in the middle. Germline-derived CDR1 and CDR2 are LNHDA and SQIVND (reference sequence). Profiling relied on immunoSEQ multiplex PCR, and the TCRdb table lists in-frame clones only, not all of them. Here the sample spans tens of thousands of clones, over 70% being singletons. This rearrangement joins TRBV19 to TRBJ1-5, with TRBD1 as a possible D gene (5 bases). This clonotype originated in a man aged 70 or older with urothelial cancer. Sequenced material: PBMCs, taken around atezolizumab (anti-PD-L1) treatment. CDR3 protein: CASSTGDFQPQHF. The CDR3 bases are TGTGCCAGTAGTACGGGGGATTTTCAGCCCCAGCATTTT.